This T cell receptor beta chain was identified during a study of OX40 agonist ivuxolimab in advanced cancers. The germline CDR1 and CDR2 sequences are MNHNS and SASEGT. This CDR3 has 13 amino acids. The germline V and J ends were trimmed by 3 bases and 7 bases, with 12 bases remaining between them. Data came from immunoSEQ multiplex PCR; TCRdb stores just in-frame clones and leaves some out. The top ten clones hold 0.75% to 0.8% of a sample with nearly 60,000 clones, approximately 80% of them seen once. Study-wide points: Among T cells, CD8+ cells averaged more expanded clones than CD4+ cells.

This clone occurred once. The antigen is not known. This clonotype originated in an adult with an advanced solid tumor such as melanoma, head and neck, liver or kidney cancer. This specimen was CD4+ or CD8+ T cells sorted from blood, taken in a trial of the OX40 agonist ivuxolimab. V and J are TRBV6-1 and TRBJ1-2, with D possibly TRBD1 on 5 matching bases. In DNA form, the CDR3 reads TGTGCCAGCAGTGACCTATCGAGGGGTGGCTACACCTTC. Amino acid sequence: CASSDLSRGGYTF.